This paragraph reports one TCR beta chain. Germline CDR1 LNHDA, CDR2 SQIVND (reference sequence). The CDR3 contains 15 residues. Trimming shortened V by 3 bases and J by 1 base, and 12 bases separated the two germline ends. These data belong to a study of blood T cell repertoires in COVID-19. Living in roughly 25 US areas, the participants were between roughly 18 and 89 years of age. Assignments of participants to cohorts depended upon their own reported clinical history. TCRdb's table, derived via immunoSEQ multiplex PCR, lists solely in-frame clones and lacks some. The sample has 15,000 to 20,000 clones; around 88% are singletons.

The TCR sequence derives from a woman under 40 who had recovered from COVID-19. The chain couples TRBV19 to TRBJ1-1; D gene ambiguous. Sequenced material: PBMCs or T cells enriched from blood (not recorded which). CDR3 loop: CASSMAGAGNTEAFF. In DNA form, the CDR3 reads TGTGCCAGTAGTATGGCGGGAGCTGGGAACACTGAAGCTTTCTTT. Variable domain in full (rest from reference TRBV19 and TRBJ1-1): DGGITQSPKYLFRKEGQNVTLSCEQNLNHDAMYWYRQDPGQGLRLIYYSQIVNDFQKGDIAEGYSVSREKKESFPLTVTSAQKNPTAFYLCASSMAGAGNTEAFFGQGTRLTVV.